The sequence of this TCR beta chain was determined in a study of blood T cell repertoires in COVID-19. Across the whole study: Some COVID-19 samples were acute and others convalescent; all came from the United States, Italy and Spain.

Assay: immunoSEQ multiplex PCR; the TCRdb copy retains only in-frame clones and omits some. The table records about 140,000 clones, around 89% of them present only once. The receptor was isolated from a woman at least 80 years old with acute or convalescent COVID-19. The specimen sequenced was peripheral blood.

This CDR3 reads CASSDGPGYYNEQFF. The CDR3 nucleotides are TGTGCCAGCAGCGACGGACCGGGATACTACAATGAGCAGTTCTTC. The chain couples TRBV9 to TRBJ2-1; D may be TRBD2 (5 bases). Per the germline V gene, CDR1 is SGDLS and CDR2 is YYNGEE. With 3 bases removed from V and 3 bases from J, the gap between germline ends came to 13 bases. The CDR3 runs to 15 residues.